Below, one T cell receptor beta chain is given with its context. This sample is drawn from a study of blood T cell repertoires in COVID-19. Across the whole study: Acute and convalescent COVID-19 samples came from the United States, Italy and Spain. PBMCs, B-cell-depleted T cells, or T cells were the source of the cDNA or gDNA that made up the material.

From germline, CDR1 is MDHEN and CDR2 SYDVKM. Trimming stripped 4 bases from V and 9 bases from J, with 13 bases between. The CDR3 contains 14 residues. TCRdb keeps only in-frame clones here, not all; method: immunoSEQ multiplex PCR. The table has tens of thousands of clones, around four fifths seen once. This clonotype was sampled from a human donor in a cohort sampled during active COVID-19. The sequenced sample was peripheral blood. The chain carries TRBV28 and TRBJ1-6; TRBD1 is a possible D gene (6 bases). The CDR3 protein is CASSWAQGASPLHF. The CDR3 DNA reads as TGTGCCAGCAGTTGGGCACAGGGAGCTTCACCCCTCCACTTT.